A single sample is the source of the 20 T cell receptor beta chains below, sequenced in a study of T-cell memory formation after mild COVID-19. TCRdb re-derived calls from the 5' RACE reads in MiXCR, one entry per CDR3 protein. Here the sample spans 200,000 to 300,000 distinct CDR3 sequences, roughly 14% being singletons. Sample: PBMCs or a T cell subset sorted from them (not recorded which). The source of these receptors is an adult woman who had mild COVID-19 (a few samples of this study predate the infection). Cell type and time point are not known.

This chain uses TRBV29-1 with TRBJ1-4; possibly TRBD1 for D (6 bases). Germline V gene lookup returns CDR1 SQVTM and CDR2 ANQGSEA. The CDR3 contains 15 residues. Trimming removed 8 bases at V and 0 bases at J, with 16 bases between. In DNA form, the CDR3 reads TGCAGCATCCGGGGGGCGGTCGCAACTAATGAAAAACTGTTTTTT. It encodes CSIRGAVATNEKLFF.

CDR3 nucleotide sequence: TGTGCCATCAGTTTACTAGCGGGATCGGGGAATGAGCAGTTCTTC. It encodes CAISLLAGSGNEQFF. The chain employs TRBV10-3 and TRBJ2-1; 10 bases map to TRBD2. V lost 5 bases, J lost 7 bases, and 8 bases stayed unmatched. Per germline, CDR1 ENHRY and CDR2 SYGVKD. The CDR3 loop spans 15 amino acids.

This chain joins TRBV10-3 and TRBJ2-1; no definite D call. The germline gives CDR1 ENHRY, CDR2 SYGVKD. V lost 4 bases, J lost 8 bases, and 9 bases lay in between. The CDR3 is 12 residues long. CDR3 sequence (DNA): TGTGCCATCAGTGGTCGGTGGGATGAGCAGTTCTTC. Translation gives CAISGRWDEQFF.

This clonotype has more than one count but fewer than ten. The chain has TRBV12-3 or TRBV12-4 and TRBJ2-1; 7 nucleotides agree with TRBD2. There are 17 residues in the CDR3. J was trimmed by 8 bases and V by 5 bases; bases with no gene match: 18. The CDR3 loop reads CASSPRSVAGVVYEQFF. The CDR3 nucleotides read TGTGCCAGCAGTCCCCGGTCGGTTGCGGGAGTGGTTTATGAGCAGTTCTTC.

The genes are TRBV11-2 and TRBJ2-7, with TRBD1 matching over 9 bases. The CDR3 consists of 18 residues. V gave up 3 bases and J gave up 4 bases; unmatched junction bases: 16. The germline V gene encodes CDR1 SGHAT and CDR2 FQNNGV. As DNA, the CDR3 is TGTGCCAGCAGCTTCCCCGTTTCGGGACAGGGTGTGGGATACGAGCAGTACTTC. Protein: CASSFPVSGQGVGYEQYF.

V and J are TRBV19 and TRBJ1-2; D gene unclear. Germline V gene lookup returns CDR1 LNHDA and CDR2 SQIVND (reference sequence). The V end was cut by 5 bases, the J end by 4 bases, with 11 bases between. The CDR3 extends over 13 amino acids. The CDR3 sequence: CASSGRQSYGYTF. CDR3 coding DNA: TGTGCCAGTAGTGGACGGCAGTCCTATGGCTACACCTTC.

This clonotype came up a few times. The chain couples TRBV7-2 to TRBJ1-2; TRBD1 matches 9 bases. V shed 5 bases, J shed 4 bases, and the junction held 5 bases outside the gene matches. This CDR3 is built from 14 residues. CDR1 is SGHTA, CDR2 FQGNSA, per germline. This CDR3 is CASSEDRGPYGYTF. In DNA, the CDR3 is TGTGCCAGCAGCGAGGACAGGGGCCCCTATGGCTACACCTTC.

This clonotype came up a few times. V and J are TRBV5-6 and TRBJ1-2, with TRBD1 matching 8 bases. The CDR3 covers 15 residues. Per germline, CDR1 SGHDT and CDR2 YYEEEE. Unmatched junction bases numbered 11, after V lost 5 bases and J lost 5 bases. In nucleotides, the CDR3 is TGTGCCAGCAGGGTATCCGGGACAGGAACTTATGGCTACACCTTC. Encoded protein: CASRVSGTGTYGYTF.

There are many counts of this clonotype. The chain has TRBV19 and TRBJ2-3; 7 nucleotides match TRBD2. The CDR3 is 16 residues long. Looked up from germline, CDR1 is LNHDA and CDR2 is SQIVND (reference sequence). V was pared by 2 bases and J by 0 bases, with 5 bases of the junction left unmatched. CDR3 in amino acids: CASSIRAGPSTDTQYF. As DNA, the CDR3 is TGTGCCAGTAGTATAAGAGCGGGGCCTAGCACAGATACGCAGTATTTT.

The V call is TRBV5-1, the J call TRBJ2-2; TRBD1 matches 8 bases. The trim removed 2 bases at V and 5 bases at J, leaving 8 bases unmatched. This CDR3 spans 16 amino acids. Per germline, CDR1 SGHRS and CDR2 YFSETQ. The CDR3 is CASSFAGTGETGELFF. The CDR3 DNA reads TGCGCCAGCAGCTTTGCCGGGACAGGAGAAACCGGGGAGCTGTTTTTT.

V gene TRBV14 combines with J gene TRBJ2-1; no firm D call. V lost 5 bases, J lost 10 bases, and 9 bases lay in between. Germline V lookup: CDR1 SGHDN, CDR2 FVKESK. The CDR3 runs to 11 residues. CDR3 in amino acids: CASSSWTEQFF. CDR3 DNA: TGTGCCAGCAGCTCATGGACGGAGCAGTTCTTC.

The chain recombines TRBV12-3 or TRBV12-4 with TRBJ2-1; possible D gene TRBD2, 5 bases. V lost 6 bases and J lost 4, with 16 bases in between. This CDR3 comprises 15 residues. In DNA form, the CDR3 reads TGTGCCAGCAGCCTAACCGCCGGACTTTACAATGAGCAGTTCTTC. Translated, it gives CASSLTAGLYNEQFF.

This clonotype was seen only a few times. The chain links TRBV3-1 to TRBJ2-2; the D gene is possibly TRBD1 (6 bases). Germline CDR1 LGHDT, CDR2 YNNKEL (reference sequence). The CDR3 totals 15 residues. The V and J ends lost 5 bases and 2 bases respectively, with 12 bases between them. The CDR3 reads CASSFRRGNTGELFF. In DNA form, the CDR3 reads TGTGCCAGCAGCTTTCGCAGGGGCAACACCGGGGAGCTGTTTTTT.

This clonotype was seen ten or more times. The chain combines TRBV12-3 or TRBV12-4 with TRBJ2-1; the match to TRBD2 covers 11 bases. Germline trimming cut 7 bases from V and 10 bases from J; bases unmatched to any gene: 3. The CDR3 length is 12 residues. CDR3 protein: CASTRTSGEQFF. CDR3 coding DNA: TGTGCCAGCACCAGGACTAGCGGGGAGCAGTTCTTC.

This clonotype was counted ten times or more. V gene TRBV20-1 combines with J gene TRBJ1-1; 9 bases are a match to TRBD1. CDR3 length: 13 amino acids. Looked up from germline, CDR1 is DFQATT and CDR2 is SNEGSKA (reference sequence). Losses at the gene ends were 5 bases for V and 1 base for J; bases not matched to a gene: 2. The CDR3 DNA reads as TGCAGTGCTCCGGGACAGGGGAACACTGAAGCTTTCTTT. Its translation: CSAPGQGNTEAFF.

Only a few counts were recorded for this clonotype. V and J are TRBV2 and TRBJ2-7, with 9 bases aligning to TRBD2. Germline-derived CDR1 and CDR2 are SNHLY and FYNNEI. The trim removed 7 bases at V and 0 bases at J, leaving 7 bases unmatched. The CDR3 consists of 15 residues. As DNA, the CDR3 is TGTGCCAGCACCACTAGCGGGTCGGGCTCCTACGAGCAGTACTTC. Translation gives CASTTSGSGSYEQYF.

The chain recombines TRBV7-9 with TRBJ2-7; D remains unclear. Trimming took off 5 bases at V and 3 bases at J, with 8 bases between the two ends. The CDR3 is 12 residues long. Germline assignment: CDR1 SEHNR and CDR2 FQNEAQ (reference sequence). CDR3 residues: CASSANNYEQYF. CDR3 DNA: TGTGCCAGCAGCGCCAACAACTACGAGCAGTACTTC.

The V gene is TRBV6-2 or TRBV6-3, the J gene TRBJ2-1; tentatively, D is TRBD1 (7 bases). Germline assignment: CDR1 MNHEY and CDR2 SVGEGT. Deletions cut 8 bases from V and 0 bases from J, with 14 bases between. CDR3 size: 15 residues. CDR3 nucleotides: TGTGCCAGCCAGGGGGGCGGAAGCTCCTACAATGAGCAGTTCTTC. It encodes CASQGGGSSYNEQFF.

Only a few counts were recorded for this clonotype. The J gene is TRBJ2-1, the V gene TRBV11-2; 8 nucleotides align to TRBD1. The CDR3 has 16 residues. V shed 4 bases, J shed 1 base, and the junction held 6 bases outside the gene matches. Germline V gene sequence: CDR1 SGHAT, CDR2 FQNNGV. The CDR3 region is CASSSIQGVSYNEQFF. DNA of the CDR3: TGTGCCAGCAGCTCGATACAGGGGGTTTCCTACAATGAGCAGTTCTTC.

There are a few counts of this clonotype. This chain connects TRBV5-6 to TRBJ2-3; TRBD2 might be the D (5 bases). The germline gives CDR1 SGHDT, CDR2 YYEEEE. V lost 1 base, J lost 5 bases, and 14 bases lay in between. The CDR3 loop spans 15 amino acids. This CDR3 is CASSLFNWEIDTQYF. The CDR3 DNA is TGTGCCAGCAGCTTGTTCAACTGGGAGATAGATACGCAGTATTTT.